This TCR beta chain is from a study of blood T cell repertoires in COVID-19. Study overall: Sites across the United States, Italy and Spain contributed samples from acute and convalescent COVID-19.

This CDR3 contains 15 residues. Trimming cost V 5 bases and J 6 bases; bases outside gene matches: 9. CDR1 is MDHEN, CDR2 SYDVKM, per germline. TCRdb's table, derived via immunoSEQ multiplex PCR, lists solely in-frame clones and lacks some. Among around 190,000 clones, about four fifths were seen once, and the ten largest hold 11%. Recruited during active infection, patients (from Seattle) were subsequently followed longitudinally. This chain connects TRBV28 to TRBJ1-4; 7 bases match TRBD1. The sequence was obtained from a woman in her 40s with COVID-19, enrolled during active disease. The sequenced material came from peripheral blood. The CDR3 coding sequence is TGTGCCAGCAGTAGCCCCGGGACAGCTGATGAAAAACTGTTTTTT. It encodes CASSSPGTADEKLFF. The whole variable domain, remainder taken from reference TRBV28 and TRBJ1-4, is DVKVTQSSRYLVKRTGEKVFLECVQDMDHENMFWYRQDPGLGLRLIYFSYDVKMKEKGDIPEGYSVSREKKERFSLILESASTNQTSMYLCASSSPGTADEKLFFGSGTQLSVL.